Shown below are 18 T cell receptor beta chains from a single sample sequenced in a study of shared T cell receptors in the human thymus. Profiled with immunoSEQ multiplex PCR; TCRdb holds only in-frame clones, not every one. Seen here are roughly 700,000 clones, around 89% observed once, and the top ten hold over 0.008%. This sample was also put to use in a study of human thymus T cells.

The specimen was thymocytes. These receptors were obtained from a boy under three years old with a congenital heart defect.

V gene TRBV19 combines with J gene TRBJ1-5; no firm D call. CDR1 and CDR2 from the germline V gene are LNHDA and SQIVND (reference sequence). There are 13 residues in the CDR3. The germline V and J ends were trimmed by 9 bases and 0 bases, with 9 bases remaining between them. DNA of the CDR3: TGTGCCAGCAATGACTATAGCAATCAGCCCCAGCATTTT. It yields the protein CASNDYSNQPQHF.

The chain employs TRBV30 and TRBJ2-5, with D possibly being TRBD2 (5 bases). The CDR3 is 14 amino acids. Germline loops: CDR1 GTSNPN, CDR2 SVGIG (reference sequence). Trimming took off 8 bases at V and 1 base at J, with 17 bases between the two ends. The CDR3 is CAGTRRGFQETQYF. The CDR3 nucleotides read TGTGCCGGAACACGCCGGGGATTCCAAGAGACCCAGTACTTC. The variable domain in full, with the rest retrieved from reference TRBV30 and TRBJ2-5, is SQTIHQWPATLVQPVGSPLSLECTVEGTSNPNLYWYRQAAGRGLQLLFYSVGIGQISSEVPQNLSASRPQDRQFILSSKKLLLSDSGFYLCAGTRRGFQETQYFGPGTRLLVL.

V is TRBV5-6 and J is TRBJ1-1, with D possibly being TRBD1 (6 bases). Between the trimmed V and J ends, which lost 6 bases and 5 bases, there was a span of 20 bases. The CDR3 sequence is 15 residues long. CDR1 is SGHDT and CDR2 is YYEEEE in the germline V gene. CDR3 amino acids: CASTFVGGPYTEAFF. Written as DNA, the CDR3 is TGTGCCAGCACATTCGTCGGGGGGCCGTATACTGAAGCTTTCTTT.

The chain joins TRBV4-1 to TRBJ2-1, with 7 nucleotides matching TRBD2. This CDR3 has 15 residues. With 3 bases clipped from V and 10 bases from J, the junction kept 12 bases outside the gene matches. The germline gives CDR1 MGHRA, CDR2 YSYEKL. The DNA of the CDR3 is TGCGCCAGCAGCCATCGAAAGCGGGACTCGAGGGAGCAGTTCTTC. It codes for CASSHRKRDSREQFF.

V is TRBV29-1 and J is TRBJ2-1; TRBD2 matches at 12 bases. This CDR3 has 16 amino acids. Germline V gene sequence: CDR1 SQVTM, CDR2 ANQGSEA. V was pared by 1 base and J by 0 bases, with 1 base of the junction left unmatched. The CDR3 DNA sequence: TGCAGCGTTGAAGCTAGCGGGAGGGCCTCCTACAATGAGCAGTTCTTC. Translated: CSVEASGRASYNEQFF.

This clone was detected once. This sequence joins TRBV15 and TRBJ2-2; D is possibly TRBD2 (6 bases). Germline V lookup: CDR1 LNHNV, CDR2 YYDKDF (reference sequence). The CDR3 totals 19 residues. The V gene lost 8 bases and the J gene lost 0 bases, with 25 bases spanning the gap. The CDR3 DNA follows: TGTGCCACCGATCAAAGATGGCGGGATTTCCCCCCGAACACCGGGGAGCTGTTTTTT. Protein product: CATDQRWRDFPPNTGELFF.

The chain employs TRBV13 and TRBJ1-1; 7 positions agree with TRBD1. The CDR3 is made up of 19 amino acids. J was trimmed by 2 bases and V by 5 bases; bases with no gene match: 20. Germline CDR1 and CDR2: PRHDT and FYEKMQ (reference sequence). This CDR3 is CASSPYYQITGETNTEAFF. The CDR3 DNA reads as TGTGCCAGCAGCCCGTACTACCAAATTACAGGGGAAACAAACACTGAAGCTTTCTTT.

This clone came up a few times. The chain recombines TRBV7-9 with TRBJ1-4; 7 positions match TRBD1. The J segment lost 0 bases and the V segment lost 2 bases, leaving 12 bases of the junction unmatched. From germline, CDR1 is SEHNR and CDR2 FQNEAQ (reference sequence). The CDR3 consists of 19 residues. The CDR3 loop is CASSLLGPDRTTTNEKLFF. DNA for the CDR3: TGTGCCAGCAGCTTATTGGGGCCGGACAGGACAACAACTAATGAAAAACTGTTTTTT.

CDR3 protein: CASSSPGTGAQYF. In DNA form, the CDR3 reads TGTGCCAGCAGTTCCCCCGGGACAGGGGCGCAGTACTTC. V gene TRBV6-6 combines with J gene TRBJ2-7; 10 bases are shared with TRBD1. Germline V gene data show CDR1 as MNHNY and CDR2 as SVGAGI (reference sequence). V lost 4 bases and J lost 9; bases outside the gene matches: 6. The CDR3 covers 13 residues.

This clone was picked up a small number of times. The J gene is TRBJ2-2, the V gene TRBV27; maybe TRBD2 (6 bases). Trimming stripped 6 bases from V and 2 bases from J, with 13 bases between. Germline CDR1 and CDR2: MNHEY and SMNVEV (reference sequence). The CDR3 has 15 residues. The chain's CDR3 is CASSSYSGNTGELFF. CDR3 nucleotides: TGTGCCAGCAGCTCCTATAGCGGTAACACCGGGGAGCTGTTTTTT.

This clone was detected only once. The chain carries TRBV14 and TRBJ2-7; TRBD2 aligns across 12 bases. From germline, CDR1 is SGHDN and CDR2 FVKESK. The CDR3 spans 19 residues. V shed 0 bases, J shed 3 bases, and the junction held 12 bases outside the gene matches. The CDR3 nucleotides are TGTGCCAGCAGCCAAGATCAAGCCCTAGCGGGAGGGACTAACTACGAGCAGTACTTC. Protein sequence: CASSQDQALAGGTNYEQYF.

This chain links TRBV6-1 with TRBJ2-7; perhaps TRBD1 as D (6 bases). Looked up from germline, CDR1 is MNHNS and CDR2 is SASEGT. CDR3 length: 15 amino acids. Trimming removed 6 bases from V and 2 bases from J, with 17 bases in between. The CDR3 sequence is CASRDLDRRPYEQYF. In nucleotides, the CDR3 is TGTGCCAGCAGAGATTTGGACAGAAGACCCTACGAGCAGTACTTC.

This chain joins TRBV5-1 and TRBJ1-2; 7 nucleotides line up with TRBD1. Germline trimming cut 4 bases from V and 3 bases from J; bases unmatched to any gene: 9. CDR3 length equals 15 residues. From germline, CDR1 is SGHRS and CDR2 YFSETQ. CDR3 residues: CASSTTGEIDYGYTF. CDR3 bases: TGCGCCAGCAGCACTACAGGGGAGATTGACTATGGCTACACCTTC.

The chain carries TRBV5-1 and TRBJ2-7; tentatively, D is TRBD1 (9 bases). V lost 6 bases and J lost 0, with 16 bases in between. Germline V lookup: CDR1 SGHRS, CDR2 YFSETQ. The CDR3 is made up of 15 amino acids. The CDR3 sequence is CASTGGDRASYEQYF. The CDR3, as DNA: TGCGCCAGCACCGGGGGGGACAGGGCCTCCTACGAGCAGTACTTC.

The chain recombines TRBV12-5 with TRBJ2-7; TRBD2 might be the D (5 bases). The CDR3 loop spans 16 amino acids. The ends were cut back, 6 bases at V and 2 bases at J, with 20 bases in the middle. Germline V gene data show CDR1 as LGHNT and CDR2 as FRNRAP. CDR3: CASGPPAGSWAYEQYF. The CDR3 DNA reads TGTGCTAGTGGCCCTCCCGCGGGTAGTTGGGCCTACGAGCAGTACTTC.

The chain couples TRBV29-1 to TRBJ2-7; possible D gene TRBD2, 6 bases. CDR3 length: 11 residues. V lost 7 bases and J lost 7, with 14 bases in between. CDR1 and CDR2 (germline): SQVTM, ANQGSEA. This CDR3 reads CSGLGAGEQYF. The CDR3 bases are TGCAGCGGTCTCGGTGCGGGAGAGCAGTACTTC.

The chain recombines TRBV19 with TRBJ1-5; weak D call: TRBD1 (5 bases). V was trimmed by 7 bases and J by 0 bases, leaving 16 bases between them. Germline CDR1 and CDR2: LNHDA and SQIVND (reference sequence). There are 16 residues in the CDR3. Written as DNA, the CDR3 is TGTGCCAGTACCCGATCGGGGGAGTATAGCAATCAGCCCCAGCATTTT. It translates to CASTRSGEYSNQPQHF.

The genes are TRBV29-1 and TRBJ2-7, with D perhaps TRBD1 (5 bases). Trimming shortened V by 2 bases and J by 0 bases, and 14 bases separated the two germline ends. Germline V gene lookup returns CDR1 SQVTM and CDR2 ANQGSEA. The CDR3 has 15 amino acids. The CDR3, as DNA: TGCAGCGTTGAAATTCCCAGGGAATCCTCCTACGAGCAGTACTTC. Amino acid sequence: CSVEIPRESSYEQYF.